This TCR beta chain is drawn from a study of tumor-infiltrating lymphocytes in primary liver carcinoma. Study information: Subjects consisted of male and female patients aged 30 to 69 years. There were tumors of stage T1-T3 N0M0, each 4.2 to 10 cm across. Broader study findings: A significantly higher top-250-clone fraction was found in tumors than in blood (p = 0.039). Tumor region pairs showed greater overlap than either tumor-adjacent or tumor-blood pairs did.

This clonotype was recorded at least ten times. Its target is not known. Researchers generated TCR beta cDNA from about 450 ng of total RNA, relying on a constant-region primer. The TCR beta library was amplified through three nested multiplex PCR rounds in a modified ARM-PCR procedure. Each CDR3 protein gets one entry after TCRdb re-called the multiplex PCR reads with MiXCR. The repertoire includes about 75,000 distinct CDR3 sequences, 69% of them detected once, and 26% sits in the top ten. Each 20-30 mg portion of unsorted bulk tissue served as the source for co-extraction of RNA and DNA. The clonotype originates from a man aged 35 to 55 with primary liver carcinoma and hepatitis B virus infection. The sample taken for sequencing was tumor-adjacent normal liver tissue.

This chain's CDR3 is CASSLGASGSLYEQYF. DNA for the CDR3: TGCGCCAGCAGCTTGGGGGCTAGCGGGAGTCTTTACGAGCAGTACTTC. The chain recombines TRBV5-1 with TRBJ2-7; TRBD2 aligns across 10 bases. CDR1 and CDR2 from the germline V gene are SGHRS and YFSETQ. There are 16 residues in the CDR3. V trimming: 0 bases; J trimming: 4 bases; junction bases outside the gene matches: 7.